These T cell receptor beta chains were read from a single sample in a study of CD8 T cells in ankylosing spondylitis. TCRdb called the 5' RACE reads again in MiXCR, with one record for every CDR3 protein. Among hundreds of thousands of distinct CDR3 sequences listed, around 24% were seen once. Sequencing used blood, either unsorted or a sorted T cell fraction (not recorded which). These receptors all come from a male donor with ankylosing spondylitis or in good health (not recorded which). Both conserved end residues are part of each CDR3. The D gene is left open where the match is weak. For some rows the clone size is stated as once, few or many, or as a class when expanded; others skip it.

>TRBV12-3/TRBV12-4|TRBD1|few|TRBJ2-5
TGTGCCAGCAGCATACCGGGACAGGGACAAGAGACCCAGTACTTC
CASSIPGQGQETQYF
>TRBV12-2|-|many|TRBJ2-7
TGTGCAAGTCGCTTTGTTATTTGGCGAAAGCAGTACTTC
CASRFVIWRKQYF
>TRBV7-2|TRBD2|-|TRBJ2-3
TGTGCCAGCAGCCCCCTGACTAGCGGGGCAGATACGCAGTATTTT
CASSPLTSGADTQYF
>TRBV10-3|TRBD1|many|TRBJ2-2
TGTGCCATCAGACAGGGGGCGGACGGGGAGCTGTTTTTT
CAIRQGADGELFF
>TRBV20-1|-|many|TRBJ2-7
TGCAGTGCTAGTGCTCCGTCCTACGAGCAGTACTTC
CSASAPSYEQYF
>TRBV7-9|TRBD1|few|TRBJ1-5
TGTGCCAGCAGCTTAGGACAGGGTCAGCCCCAGCATTTT
CASSLGQGQPQHF
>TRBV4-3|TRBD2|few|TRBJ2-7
TGCGCCAGCAGCCAAGAGACGGCTAGCGGGAGGAGTAGGACCTACGAGCAGTACTTC
CASSQETASGRSRTYEQYF
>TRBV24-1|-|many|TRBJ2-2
TGTGCCACCGGAGAACAGGGAGTGGACACCGGGGAGCTGTTTTTT
CATGEQGVDTGELFF
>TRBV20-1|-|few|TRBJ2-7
TGCAGTGCGTATTACGGACTCTACGAGCAGTACTTC
CSAYYGLYEQYF
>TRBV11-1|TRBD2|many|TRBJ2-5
TGTGCCAGCAGCTTGACTATAGCGGGAACGAGTCTGACCCAGTACTTC
CASSLTIAGTSLTQYF
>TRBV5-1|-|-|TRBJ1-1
TGCGCCAGCAGCTTGGCAATGACGGTTGGCGACACTGAAGCTTTCTTT
CASSLAMTVGDTEAFF
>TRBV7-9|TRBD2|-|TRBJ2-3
TGTGCCAGCAGCCTTACTAGCGAGGGCACAGATACGCAGTATTTT
CASSLTSEGTDTQYF
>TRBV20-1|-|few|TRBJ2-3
TGCAGTGCCGAAGGACATCCTAGCACAGATACGCAGTATTTT
CSAEGHPSTDTQYF
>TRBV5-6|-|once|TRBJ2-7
TGTGCCAGCAGCTTGGACACCTTTGGGAACTACGAGCAGTACTTC
CASSLDTFGNYEQYF
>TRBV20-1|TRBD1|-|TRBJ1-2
TGCAGTTCTTCCCTCGGACAGGATGGCTACACCTTC
CSSSLGQDGYTF
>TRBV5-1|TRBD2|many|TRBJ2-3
TGCGCCAGCAGCTTGGGCCCTAGCGGTAGCACAGATACGCAGTATTTT
CASSLGPSGSTDTQYF
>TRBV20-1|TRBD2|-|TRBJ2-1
TGCAGTGCTCTCCCGGAGCGGGAGCATGAGCAGTTCTTC
CSALPEREHEQFF
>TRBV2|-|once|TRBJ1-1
TGTGCCAGCAGATACAGGGAGGAGAACACTGAAGCTTTCTTT
CASRYREENTEAFF
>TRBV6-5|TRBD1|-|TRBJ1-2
TGTGCCAGCAGTTACTCGACGGGACAGTACTATGGCTACACCTTC
CASSYSTGQYYGYTF